One and the same sample provided the 13 T cell receptor beta chains below, sequenced in a study of cytomegalovirus exposure and HLA in healthy donors. The PCR was carried out with 60 Vbeta primers and 13 Jbeta primers. Data came from immunoSEQ multiplex PCR; TCRdb stores just in-frame clones and leaves some out. The data hold 100,000 to 120,000 clones, with about 69% observed a single time. Sequenced sample: PBMCs. The receptors originated from a man aged 35-49 years in good health and CMV-seronegative.

This clone has a handful of counts. The chain recombines TRBV9 with TRBJ2-7; possible D gene TRBD1, 6 bases. The CDR3 covers 15 residues. V lost 0 bases and J lost 2, with 12 bases in between. CDR1 is SGDLS and CDR2 is YYNGEE in the germline V gene. Here the CDR3 DNA reads TGTGCCAGCAGCGTAGCTTCCCAGGGGACCTACGAGCAGTACTTC. It yields the protein CASSVASQGTYEQYF.

This clone was counted a few times. This specimen includes other DNA sequences encoding the same CDR3. This chain joins TRBV5-1 and TRBJ1-4, with a tentative D call TRBD1 (5 bases). The V end was cut by 2 bases, the J end by 8 bases, with 10 bases between. The germline gives CDR1 SGHRS, CDR2 YFSETQ. The CDR3 is 13 residues long. CDR3 nucleotide sequence: TGCGCCAGCAGCTTCCAGGGTGGGGAAAAACTGTTTTTT. Translating gives CASSFQGGEKLFF.

This clone was seen a few times. This sequence joins TRBV6-5 and TRBJ2-7; D perhaps matches TRBD2 (5 bases). Trimming shortened V by 0 bases and J by 7 bases, and 13 bases separated the two germline ends. This CDR3 has 14 amino acids. Germline V gene data show CDR1 as MNHEY and CDR2 as SVGAGI. As DNA, the CDR3 is TGTGCCAGCAGTTACTCGGTCCCGTCGGGGGAGCAGTACTTC. Protein sequence: CASSYSVPSGEQYF.

The chain uses TRBV10-2 and TRBJ1-2, with D tentatively TRBD1 (5 bases). Trimming removed 3 bases at V and 0 bases at J, with 8 bases between. The CDR3 extends over 14 amino acids. The germline CDR1 and CDR2 sequences are WSHSY and SAAADI. Written as DNA, the CDR3 is TGCGCCAGCAGTGACTCGACAGCTAACTATGGCTACACCTTC. Amino acid sequence: CASSDSTANYGYTF.

The rearrangement uses TRBV5-1 and TRBJ2-5; D is possibly TRBD1 (7 bases). With 1 base removed from V and 5 bases from J, the gap between germline ends came to 24 bases. The germline V gene encodes CDR1 SGHRS and CDR2 YFSETQ. CDR3 length: 18 amino acids. The CDR3: CASSLTISGAQGDETQYF. The CDR3 coding sequence is TGCGCCAGCAGCTTGACCATATCGGGGGCGCAGGGGGATGAGACCCAGTACTTC.

This clone has more than one count but fewer than ten. This chain uses TRBV1 with TRBJ2-3; the table's D gene call, TRBD2, was not cross checked with the DNA. TRBV1 is marked as a pseudogene. This CDR3 has 13 amino acids. The CDR3 DNA reads TGCACCAGCAGCCCTAGCGGCACAGATACGCAGTATTTT. It encodes CTSSPSGTDTQYF.

V is TRBV27 and J is TRBJ2-7, with 14 bases fitting TRBD2. The CDR3 loop spans 17 amino acids. Germline V lookup: CDR1 MNHEY, CDR2 SMNVEV (reference sequence). The trim removed 6 bases at V and 5 bases at J, leaving 12 bases unmatched. CDR3 DNA: TGTGCCAGCAGCACCATTCATACGGGACTAGCGGGAGACGAGCAGTACTTC. The encoded protein is CASSTIHTGLAGDEQYF.

The rearrangement uses TRBV5-4 and TRBJ1-2; D may be TRBD1 (5 bases). The ends were cut back, 3 bases at V and 4 bases at J, with 25 bases in the middle. There are 18 residues in the CDR3. Germline V CDR1 and CDR2: SGHNT, YYREEE (reference sequence). In DNA, the CDR3 is TGTGCCAGCAGCTCCCCCCCAGCAGGGTCCCAGACTGGCTATGGCTACACCTTC. It yields the protein CASSSPPAGSQTGYGYTF. Looking up the rest from reference TRBV5-4 and TRBJ1-2 gives the full variable domain: ETGVTQSPTHLIKTRGQQVTLRCSSQSGHNTVSWYQQALGQGPQFIFQYYREEENGRGNFPPRFSGLQFPNYSSELNVNALELDDSALYLCASSSPPAGSQTGYGYTFGSGTRLTVV.

This clone was observed a handful of times. The CDR3 sequence is CASSDYNRGRNTEAFF. The DNA for the CDR3 is TGTGCCAGCTCCGATTATAACAGGGGACGGAACACTGAAGCTTTCTTT. The chain has TRBV18 and TRBJ1-1, with 7 bases matching TRBD1. Germline lookup yields CDR1 KGHSH and CDR2 LQKENI. The CDR3 length is 16 residues. The V segment lost 6 bases and the J segment 1 base; nucleotides outside the gene matches: 11.

The gene calls are TRBV28 and TRBJ2-6, with D possibly being TRBD1 (6 bases). The V gene's germline CDR1 is MDHEN and CDR2 SYDVKM. Trimming cost V 6 bases and J 0 bases, with 9 bases left between them. The CDR3 contains 15 residues. CDR3 nucleotides: TGTGCCAGCAGCGGACAGTCCTCTGGGGCCAACGTCCTGACTTTC. Amino acid sequence: CASSGQSSGANVLTF.

The V call is TRBV4-1, the J call TRBJ2-7, with D possibly matching TRBD1 (5 bases). Looked up from germline, CDR1 is MGHRA and CDR2 is YSYEKL. Deletions cut 0 bases from V and 6 bases from J, with 15 bases between. There are 15 residues in the CDR3. The CDR3 bases are TGCGCCAGCAGCCAAGACGGACAAGGAGCAGGCGAGCAGTACTTC. Amino acid sequence: CASSQDGQGAGEQYF.

J is TRBJ2-1 and V is TRBV9; 11 bases fit TRBD2. Per the germline V gene, CDR1 is SGDLS and CDR2 is YYNGEE. This CDR3 contains 21 residues. V shed 3 bases and J 8 bases; nucleotides not matched to a gene: 25. The CDR3 loop is CASSAQTPGRIAGGALDEQFF. Written as DNA, the CDR3 is TGTGCCAGCAGCGCTCAAACCCCGGGACGGATAGCGGGAGGGGCTTTGGATGAGCAGTTCTTC.

Only one count was recorded for this clone. This chain connects TRBV27 to TRBJ2-1, with 8 positions matching TRBD2. V trimming: 2 bases; J trimming: 4 bases; junction bases outside the gene matches: 4. CDR3 size: 15 residues. Germline V CDR1 and CDR2: MNHEY, SMNVEV (reference sequence). The CDR3 DNA is TGTGCCAGCAGTTTAACTAGCGGCCTATACAATGAGCAGTTCTTC. It is translated as CASSLTSGLYNEQFF.